This T cell receptor beta chain comes out of a study of early stage breast cancer tumors. For the study at large: Invasive lobular carcinomas made up about 30% of the 12 ER+/PR+/HER2- tumors.

Points on this clone: The antigen is unknown.

Blood replicates held 0.5 ug DNA, tumor or normal breast approximately 1.5 ug, two each. Here immunoSEQ multiplex PCR was the method, and the copy in TCRdb shows in-frame clones only, minus some. The table includes around 51,000 clones, about 77% detected once. Study results and caveats: Most shared enriched TCRB sequences were commonly generated ones.

Germline lookup yields CDR1 SEHNR and CDR2 FQNEAQ (reference sequence). CDR3 size: 17 residues. V was pared by 5 bases and J by 0 bases, with 20 bases between. The rearrangement links TRBV7-9 to TRBJ2-7; tentative D call: TRBD1 (5 bases). The source of this sequence is a person in their 40s with breast cancer. Sequences were obtained from blood. The CDR3 sequence: CASSPSWPTGPSYEQYF. In DNA, the CDR3 is TGTGCCAGCAGCCCCTCTTGGCCTACAGGTCCCTCCTACGAGCAGTACTTC. Looking up the rest from reference TRBV7-9 and TRBJ2-7 gives the full variable domain: DTGVSQNPRHKITKRGQNVTFRCDPISEHNRLYWYRQTLGQGPEFLTYFQNEAQLEKSRLLSDRFSAERPKGSFSTLEIQRTEQGDSAMYLCASSPSWPTGPSYEQYFGPGTRLTVT.